The 10 T cell receptor beta chains in this list originate from one sample, sequenced in a study of CD8 T cells in Susac syndrome. RNA, at about 0.45 to 1 ug, was reverse transcribed with random hexamers. TCRdb re-analysed the immunoSEQ multiplex PCR reads in MiXCR, keeping a single row per CDR3 protein. The sample comprises about 140,000 distinct CDR3 sequences, 85% to 95% of which are singletons, and 0.095% to 0.14% rests with the top ten. Material for sequencing was CD4+ T cells from PBMCs. The source of these receptors is a human donor with multiple sclerosis.

The chain couples TRBV3-1 to TRBJ1-5, with D uncertain. The CDR3 runs 14 residues. The ends were cut back, 5 bases at V and 2 bases at J, with 10 bases in the middle. Germline assignment: CDR1 LGHDT and CDR2 YNNKEL (reference sequence). In DNA form, the CDR3 reads TGTGCCAGCAGCGTTAACACGGGCAATCAGCCCCAGCATTTT. This translates into CASSVNTGNQPQHF. Complete variable domain (other parts from reference TRBV3-1 and TRBJ1-5): DTAVSQTPKYLVTQMGNDKSIKCEQNLGHDTMYWYKQDSKKFLKIMFSYNNKELIINETVPNRFSPKSPDKAHLNLHINSLELGDSAVYFCASSVNTGNQPQHFGDGTRLSIL.

The chain recombines TRBV6-5 with TRBJ1-2, with 7 nucleotides matching TRBD1. The germline CDR1 and CDR2 sequences are MNHEY and SVGAGI. CDR3 size: 13 residues. The V gene end was trimmed by 0 bases and the J gene end by 7 bases; junction bases not matched to a gene: 2. This CDR3 reads CASSYSRQGGYTF. The CDR3 DNA follows: TGTGCCAGCAGTTACTCCCGACAGGGTGGCTACACCTTC.

This clonotype was observed once. V usage is TRBV7-9 and J usage is TRBJ1-4, with D possibly being TRBD1 (5 bases). With 1 base removed from V and 1 base from J, the gap between germline ends came to 10 bases. CDR3 size: 16 residues. From germline, CDR1 is SEHNR and CDR2 FQNEAQ (reference sequence). For the CDR3, the DNA is TGTGCCAGCAGCTTAGGGCAGGGTGGAACTAATGAAAAACTGTTTTTT. Translated: CASSLGQGGTNEKLFF.

The chain couples TRBV14 to TRBJ2-5, with TRBD2 matching over 9 bases. The CDR3 loop spans 15 amino acids. The junction had 8 bases not matched to a gene; V was cut back by 4 bases and J by 5 bases. Germline CDR1 and CDR2: SGHDN and FVKESK. This chain's CDR3 is CASSPISGSLETQYF. The CDR3 DNA is TGTGCCAGCAGCCCTATTAGCGGGAGTCTGGAGACCCAGTACTTC.

This sequence joins TRBV20-1 and TRBJ1-2, with TRBD1 matching 12 bases. The germline CDR1 and CDR2 sequences are DFQATT and SNEGSKA (reference sequence). V was clipped by 5 bases and J by 12 bases; unmatched bases: 4. This CDR3 contains 11 residues. For the CDR3, the DNA is TGCAGTGCTCGGGACAGGGGGCAACACACCTTC. As protein: CSARDRGQHTF.

This chain uses TRBV5-6 with TRBJ1-2; TRBD1 is a possible D gene (5 bases). Trimming pared 4 bases from V and 4 bases from J, leaving 17 bases between. Germline lookup yields CDR1 SGHDT and CDR2 YYEEEE. CDR3 length: 15 amino acids. CDR3: CASSPKFGGAYGYTF. The CDR3 DNA follows: TGTGCCAGCAGCCCGAAGTTCGGCGGGGCCTATGGCTACACCTTC.

As DNA, the CDR3 is TGCAGTGCTAGTCCCATTGCGGGAGGGAGGCCCAATGAGCAGTTCTTC. This codes for CSASPIAGGRPNEQFF. The chain combines TRBV20-1 with TRBJ2-1; 9 bases align to TRBD2. The germline V gene has CDR1 DFQATT and CDR2 SNEGSKA (reference sequence). V was clipped by 3 bases and J by 6 bases; unmatched bases: 12. The CDR3 extends over 16 amino acids.

The rearrangement uses TRBV5-4 and TRBJ2-7; D is unresolved. CDR3 length: 14 residues. Germline values: CDR1 SGHNT, CDR2 YYREEE (reference sequence). V was trimmed by 4 bases and J by 5 bases, leaving 16 bases between them. The CDR3 region has the DNA TGTGCCAGCAGCCGCTCTAGTTTTCAGAACGAGCAGTACTTC. Translating gives CASSRSSFQNEQYF.

The CDR3 sequence: CSVDFPGDIQYF. The CDR3 DNA sequence: TGCAGCGTTGATTTCCCCGGGGACATTCAGTACTTC. This sequence joins TRBV29-1 and TRBJ2-4, with a possible D match to TRBD2 (5 bases). CDR3 size: 12 residues. With 3 bases removed from V and 8 bases from J, the gap between germline ends came to 11 bases. The germline V gene has CDR1 SQVTM and CDR2 ANQGSEA.

The rearrangement uses TRBV2 and TRBJ1-5, with TRBD1 matching over 8 bases. The CDR3 has 14 amino acids. Germline V lookup: CDR1 SNHLY, CDR2 FYNNEI. Trimming removed 5 bases from V and 8 bases from J; junction bases left unmatched: 8. The CDR3 region has the DNA TGTGCCAGCAGTCAGGACAGGGAGTCGGAGCCCCAGCATTTT. It is translated as CASSQDRESEPQHF.